Each of the 16 T cell receptor beta chains below was sequenced from the same sample in a study of T cell responses to AZD1222 COVID-19 vaccine. The method was immunoSEQ multiplex PCR; TCRdb's version includes in-frame clones alone and lacks a portion of them. This repertoire shows roughly 100,000 clones, approximately 90% found once; its top ten account for 5%. The source material was peripheral blood, sampled on day 0 of AZD1222 vaccination. Receptor source: an adult in good health.

J is TRBJ1-1 and V is TRBV30; tentative D call: TRBD1 (6 bases). Germline V gene data show CDR1 as GTSNPN and CDR2 as SVGIG (reference sequence). The CDR3 has 15 residues. V dropped 5 bases and J dropped 1 base, with 17 bases sitting between them. CDR3 bases: TGTGCCTGGTCGCAGGGGTTTATAGGGAACACTGAAGCTTTCTTT. Its translation is CAWSQGFIGNTEAFF. The whole variable domain, remainder taken from reference TRBV30 and TRBJ1-1, is SQTIHQWPATLVQPVGSPLSLECTVEGTSNPNLYWYRQAAGRGLQLLFYSVGIGQISSEVPQNLSASRPQDRQFILSSKKLLLSDSGFYLCAWSQGFIGNTEAFFGQGTRLTVV.

J is TRBJ1-2 and V is TRBV27; unclear D gene. V dropped 5 bases and J dropped 4 bases, with 11 bases sitting between them. Per germline, CDR1 MNHEY and CDR2 SMNVEV (reference sequence). The CDR3 spans 13 residues. The CDR3 nucleotides are TGTGCCAGCAGTCTAGGACGGAGCTATGGCTACACCTTC. This gives the protein CASSLGRSYGYTF.

This clone was counted a single time. J is TRBJ1-5 and V is TRBV6-4; D gene unclear. The CDR3 is 15 residues long. The germline V gene has CDR1 MRHNA and CDR2 SNTAGT. V was trimmed by 5 bases and J by 0 bases, leaving 11 bases between them. CDR3 loop: CASSPFYNSNQPQHF. The CDR3 nucleotides are TGTGCCAGCAGTCCGTTTTACAATAGCAATCAGCCCCAGCATTTT.

The gene calls are TRBV5-1 and TRBJ1-6; no definite D call. The CDR3 is 15 residues long. Trimming pared 4 bases from V and 4 bases from J, leaving 12 bases between. CDR1 is SGHRS and CDR2 is YFSETQ in the germline V gene. CDR3 nucleotide sequence: TGCGCCAGCAGCCCGGGTGCAGTTTATAATTCACCCCTCCACTTT. It encodes CASSPGAVYNSPLHF.

This clone was detected once. The chain joins TRBV28 to TRBJ1-1; D call uncertain. The CDR3 is 18 residues long. The ends were cut back, 4 bases at V and 8 bases at J, with 29 bases in the middle. Germline V lookup: CDR1 MDHEN, CDR2 SYDVKM. This CDR3 is CASSSTLDVEVHGAEAFF. The CDR3 DNA is TGTGCCAGCAGTTCCACCCTCGACGTTGAGGTTCATGGAGCAGAAGCTTTCTTT.

The chain recombines TRBV4-3 with TRBJ2-7; no reliable D call. Germline V gene lookup returns CDR1 LGHNA and CDR2 YSLEER. This CDR3 has 14 residues. V gave up 0 bases and J gave up 2 bases, with 8 bases separating them. DNA for the CDR3: TGCGCCAGCAGCCAAGATGGCAGAGCCTACGAGCAGTACTTC. Translation: CASSQDGRAYEQYF.

V is TRBV7-9 and J is TRBJ2-1; TRBD1 might be the D (7 bases). The germline V and J ends were trimmed by 1 base and 4 bases, with 14 bases remaining between them. CDR3 length equals 16 residues. CDR1 is SEHNR and CDR2 is FQNEAQ in the germline V gene (reference sequence). The CDR3 loop reads CASSLGVTGRYNEQFF. DNA for the CDR3: TGTGCCAGCAGCTTAGGGGTGACAGGGAGGTACAATGAGCAGTTCTTC.

The CDR3: CAISEDSNYGYTF. The CDR3, as DNA: TGTGCCATCAGTGAGGACAGTAACTATGGCTACACCTTC. The chain joins TRBV10-3 to TRBJ1-2; TRBD1 might be the D (5 bases). Trimming removed 2 bases at V and 1 base at J, with 5 bases between. The CDR3 loop spans 13 amino acids. The V gene's germline CDR1 is ENHRY and CDR2 SYGVKD.

V and J are TRBV7-8 and TRBJ2-7; the D is unclear. V was clipped by 2 bases and J by 2 bases, with 13 bases between them. The CDR3 consists of 15 residues. Germline CDR1 is SGHVS and CDR2 is FQNEAQ. The CDR3 region is CASSLRNGATYEQYF. The DNA for the CDR3 is TGTGCCAGCAGCTTACGTAACGGAGCTACCTACGAGCAGTACTTC.

The J gene is TRBJ1-4, the V gene TRBV12-3 or TRBV12-4, with 9 bases lining up with TRBD1. V trimming: 7 bases; J trimming: 10 bases; junction bases outside the gene matches: 4. The CDR3 covers 12 residues. CDR3: CASTADRGKLFF. In nucleotides, the CDR3 is TGTGCCAGCACCGCGGACAGGGGAAAACTGTTTTTT.

The chain uses TRBV29-1 and TRBJ2-7, with 10 bases that match TRBD1. The CDR3 covers 12 residues. Trimming removed 3 bases from V and 4 bases from J; junction bases left unmatched: 0. Germline V gene lookup returns CDR1 SQVTM and CDR2 ANQGSEA. CDR3 sequence reads: CSVEDRGYEQYF. Here the CDR3 DNA reads TGCAGCGTTGAGGACAGGGGGTACGAGCAGTACTTC.

V usage is TRBV29-1 and J usage is TRBJ2-6, with TRBD2 matching over 9 bases. This CDR3 region has 17 residues. V lost 4 bases to trimming and J lost 0 bases; unmatched junction nucleotides: 7. Germline CDR1 and CDR2: SQVTM and ANQGSEA. CDR3 region: CSVVASGDLSGANVLTF. In DNA, the CDR3 is TGCAGCGTTGTGGCTAGCGGGGACCTCTCTGGGGCCAACGTCCTGACTTTC.

The rearrangement links TRBV29-1 to TRBJ1-1; possibly TRBD1 for D (5 bases). V was trimmed by 7 bases and J by 4 bases, leaving 16 bases between them. The CDR3 consists of 13 residues. Looked up from germline, CDR1 is SQVTM and CDR2 is ANQGSEA. The CDR3, as DNA: TGCAGCGCCACAGGCGGCGGGGCCACTGAAGCTTTCTTT. The encoded protein is CSATGGGATEAFF.

Only a few counts were recorded for this clone. The chain links TRBV5-1 to TRBJ1-4; TRBD1 might be the D (5 bases). V was cut by 0 bases and J by 5 bases, with 14 bases left in between. Germline CDR1 reads SGHRS; CDR2 reads YFSETQ. The CDR3 runs to 16 residues. The DNA for the CDR3 is TGCGCCAGCAGCTTGGCCGCGGGCGGGGGGAATGAAAAACTGTTTTTT. Translating gives CASSLAAGGGNEKLFF. Complete variable domain (other parts from reference TRBV5-1 and TRBJ1-4): KAGVTQTPRYLIKTRGQQVTLSCSPISGHRSVSWYQQTPGQGLQFLFEYFSETQRNKGNFPGRFSGRQFSNSRSEMNVSTLELGDSALYLCASSLAAGGGNEKLFFGSGTQLSVL.

This chain uses TRBV27 with TRBJ2-1; D perhaps matches TRBD1 (5 bases). V was shortened by 2 bases and J by 9 bases, with 11 bases between the two germline ends. CDR1 and CDR2 from the germline V gene are MNHEY and SMNVEV (reference sequence). The CDR3 totals 13 residues. The CDR3 region is CASSLAHRSEQFF. In nucleotides, the CDR3 is TGTGCCAGCAGTTTAGCCCACAGGAGTGAGCAGTTCTTC.

The count of this clone is one. The chain joins TRBV5-1 to TRBJ2-7; a weak D match, TRBD1 (5 bases). Trimming stripped 0 bases from V and 4 bases from J, with 11 bases between. The CDR3 has 14 residues. The germline V gene encodes CDR1 SGHRS and CDR2 YFSETQ. CDR3 DNA sequence: TGCGCCAGCAGCTTGGCCGTCAGGGATTACGAGCAGTACTTC. Protein: CASSLAVRDYEQYF.